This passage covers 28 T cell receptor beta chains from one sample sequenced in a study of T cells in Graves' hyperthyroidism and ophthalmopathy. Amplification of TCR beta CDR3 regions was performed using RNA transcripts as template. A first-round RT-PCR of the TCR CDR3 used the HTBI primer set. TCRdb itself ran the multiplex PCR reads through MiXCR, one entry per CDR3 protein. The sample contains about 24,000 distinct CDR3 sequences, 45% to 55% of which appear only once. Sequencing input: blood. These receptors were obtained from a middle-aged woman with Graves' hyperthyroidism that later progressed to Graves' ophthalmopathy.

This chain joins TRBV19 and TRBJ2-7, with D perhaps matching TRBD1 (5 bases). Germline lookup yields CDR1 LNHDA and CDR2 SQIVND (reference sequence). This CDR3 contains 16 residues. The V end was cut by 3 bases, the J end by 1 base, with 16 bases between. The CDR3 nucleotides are TGTGCCAGTAGTATTAGGGGCAGGGAATGTTCCTACGAGCAGTACTTC. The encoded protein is CASSIRGRECSYEQYF.

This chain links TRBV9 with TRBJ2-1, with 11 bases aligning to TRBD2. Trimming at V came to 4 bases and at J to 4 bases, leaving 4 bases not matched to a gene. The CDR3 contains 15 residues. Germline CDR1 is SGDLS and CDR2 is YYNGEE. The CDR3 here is CASSRLAGYYNEQFF. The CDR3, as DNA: TGTGCCAGCAGCCGACTAGCGGGATATTACAATGAGCAGTTCTTC. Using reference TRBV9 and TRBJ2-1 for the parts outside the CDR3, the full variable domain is DSGVTQTPKHLITATGQRVTLRCSPRSGDLSVYWYQQSLDQGLQFLIQYYNGEERAKGNILERFSAQQFPDLHSELNLSSLELGDSALYFCASSRLAGYYNEQFFGPGTRLTVL.

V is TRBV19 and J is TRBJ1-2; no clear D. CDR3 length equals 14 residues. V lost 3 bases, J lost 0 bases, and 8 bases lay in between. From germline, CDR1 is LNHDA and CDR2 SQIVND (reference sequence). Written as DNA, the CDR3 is TGTGCCAGTAGTATCCCAGTAACTAACTATGGCTACACCTTC. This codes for CASSIPVTNYGYTF.

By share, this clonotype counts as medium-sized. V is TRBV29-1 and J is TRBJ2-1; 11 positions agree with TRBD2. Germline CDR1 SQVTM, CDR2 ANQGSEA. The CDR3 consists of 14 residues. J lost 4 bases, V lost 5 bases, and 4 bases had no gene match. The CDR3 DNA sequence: TGCAGCGTTTCTAGCGGGAGGCGTTACAATGAGCAGTTCTTC. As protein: CSVSSGRRYNEQFF.

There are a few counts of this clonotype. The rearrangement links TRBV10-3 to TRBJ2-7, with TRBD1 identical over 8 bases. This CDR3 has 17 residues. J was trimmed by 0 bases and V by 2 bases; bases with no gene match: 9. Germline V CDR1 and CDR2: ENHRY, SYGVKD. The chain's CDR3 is CAISESLTGDSSYEQYF. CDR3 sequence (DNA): TGTGCCATCAGTGAGAGTCTGACAGGGGACAGCTCCTACGAGCAGTACTTC.

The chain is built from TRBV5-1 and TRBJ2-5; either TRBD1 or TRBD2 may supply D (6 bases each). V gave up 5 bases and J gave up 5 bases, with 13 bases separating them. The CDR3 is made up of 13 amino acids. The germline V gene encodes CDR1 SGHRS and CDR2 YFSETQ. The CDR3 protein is CASSSTGRETQYF. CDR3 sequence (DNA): TGCGCCAGCAGTTCAACAGGGAGGGAGACCCAGTACTTC.

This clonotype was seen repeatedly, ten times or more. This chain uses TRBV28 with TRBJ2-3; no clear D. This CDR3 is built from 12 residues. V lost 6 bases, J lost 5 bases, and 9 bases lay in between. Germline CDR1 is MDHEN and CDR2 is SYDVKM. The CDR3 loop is CASRGMRDTQYF. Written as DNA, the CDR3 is TGTGCCAGCAGGGGCATGAGAGATACGCAGTATTTT.

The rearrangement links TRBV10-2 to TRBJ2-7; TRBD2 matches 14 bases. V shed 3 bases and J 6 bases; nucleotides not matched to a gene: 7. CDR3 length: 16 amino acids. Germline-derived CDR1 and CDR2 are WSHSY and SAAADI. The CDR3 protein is CASSDRGLAGGSEQYF. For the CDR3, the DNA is TGCGCCAGCAGTGACCGAGGACTAGCGGGAGGTTCCGAGCAGTACTTC.

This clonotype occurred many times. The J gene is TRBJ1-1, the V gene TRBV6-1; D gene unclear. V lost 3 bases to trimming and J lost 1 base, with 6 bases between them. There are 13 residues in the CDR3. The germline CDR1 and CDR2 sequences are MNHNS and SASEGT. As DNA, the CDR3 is TGTGCCAGCAGTGACATTGGGAACACTGAAGCTTTCTTT. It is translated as CASSDIGNTEAFF.

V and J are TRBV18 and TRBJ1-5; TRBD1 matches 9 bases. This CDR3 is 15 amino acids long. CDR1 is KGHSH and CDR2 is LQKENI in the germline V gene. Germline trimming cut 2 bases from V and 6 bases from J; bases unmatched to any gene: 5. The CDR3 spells CASSPGQGRVQPQHF. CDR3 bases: TGTGCCAGCTCACCAGGACAGGGGAGGGTTCAGCCCCAGCATTTT.

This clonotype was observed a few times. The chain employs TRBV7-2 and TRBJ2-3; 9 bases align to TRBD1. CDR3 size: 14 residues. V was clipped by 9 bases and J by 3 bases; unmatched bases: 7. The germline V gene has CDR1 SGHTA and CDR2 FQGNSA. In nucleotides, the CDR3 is TGTGCCAGTAGCATAGGGACAGGGACAGATACGCAGTATTTT. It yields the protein CASSIGTGTDTQYF.

The CDR3 DNA is TGTGCCATTTCCGATGGGGGCTCCTACAGGGAACAGTACTTC. It yields the protein CAISDGGSYREQYF. This chain uses TRBV24-1 with TRBJ2-7; perhaps TRBD1 as D (6 bases). The V gene lost 11 bases and the J gene lost 10 bases, with 26 bases spanning the gap. Germline CDR1 and CDR2: KGHDR and SFDVKD. The CDR3 loop spans 14 amino acids.

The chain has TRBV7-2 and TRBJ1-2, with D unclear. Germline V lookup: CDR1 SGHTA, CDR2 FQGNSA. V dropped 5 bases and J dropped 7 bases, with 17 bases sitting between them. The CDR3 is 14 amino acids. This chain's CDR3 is CASSVDPLKAGYTF. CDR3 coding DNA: TGTGCCAGCAGCGTCGACCCTCTAAAAGCTGGCTACACCTTC.

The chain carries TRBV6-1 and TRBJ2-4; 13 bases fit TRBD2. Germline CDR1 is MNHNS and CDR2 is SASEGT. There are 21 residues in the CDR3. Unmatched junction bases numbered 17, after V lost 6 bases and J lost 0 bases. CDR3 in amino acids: CASSRGELAGGVGGAKNIQYF. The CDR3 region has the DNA TGTGCCAGCAGCCGGGGTGAACTAGCGGGAGGGGTGGGGGGAGCCAAAAACATTCAGTACTTC.

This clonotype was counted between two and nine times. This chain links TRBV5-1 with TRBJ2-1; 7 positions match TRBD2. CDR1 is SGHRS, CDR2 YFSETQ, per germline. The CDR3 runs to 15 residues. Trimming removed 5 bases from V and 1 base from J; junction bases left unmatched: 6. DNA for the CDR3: TGCGCCAGCAGGTATCTAGCGGTATCCTACAATGAGCAGTTCTTC. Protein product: CASRYLAVSYNEQFF. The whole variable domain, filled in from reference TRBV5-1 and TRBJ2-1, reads KAGVTQTPRYLIKTRGQQVTLSCSPISGHRSVSWYQQTPGQGLQFLFEYFSETQRNKGNFPGRFSGRQFSNSRSEMNVSTLELGDSALYLCASRYLAVSYNEQFFGPGTRLTVL.

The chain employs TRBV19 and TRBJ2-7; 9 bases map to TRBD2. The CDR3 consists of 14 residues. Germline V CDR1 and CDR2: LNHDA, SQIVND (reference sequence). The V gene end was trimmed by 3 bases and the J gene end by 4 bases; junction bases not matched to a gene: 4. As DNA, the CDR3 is TGTGCCAGTAGTATCCTAGCGGGAAATTACGAGCAGTACTTC. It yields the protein CASSILAGNYEQYF.

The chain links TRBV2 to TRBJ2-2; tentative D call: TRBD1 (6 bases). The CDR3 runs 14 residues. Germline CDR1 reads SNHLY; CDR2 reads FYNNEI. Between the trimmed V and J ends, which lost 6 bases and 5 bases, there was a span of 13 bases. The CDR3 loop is CASRDTTGTGELFF. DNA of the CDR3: TGTGCCAGCAGAGACACGACAGGAACCGGGGAGCTGTTTTTT.

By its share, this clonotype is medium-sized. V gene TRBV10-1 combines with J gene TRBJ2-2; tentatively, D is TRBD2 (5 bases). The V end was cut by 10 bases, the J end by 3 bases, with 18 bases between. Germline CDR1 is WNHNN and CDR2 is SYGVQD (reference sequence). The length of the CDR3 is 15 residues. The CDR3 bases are TGCGCCACCGAGGAGGCAGGCCAGGACACCGGGGAGCTGTTTTTT. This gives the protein CATEEAGQDTGELFF.

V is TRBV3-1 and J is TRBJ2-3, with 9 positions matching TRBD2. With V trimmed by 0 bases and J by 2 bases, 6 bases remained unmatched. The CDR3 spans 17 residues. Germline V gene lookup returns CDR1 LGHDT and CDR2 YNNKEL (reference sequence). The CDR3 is CASSQDAGTSLTDTQYF. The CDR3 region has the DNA TGTGCCAGCAGCCAAGACGCCGGGACTAGCCTCACAGATACGCAGTATTTT.

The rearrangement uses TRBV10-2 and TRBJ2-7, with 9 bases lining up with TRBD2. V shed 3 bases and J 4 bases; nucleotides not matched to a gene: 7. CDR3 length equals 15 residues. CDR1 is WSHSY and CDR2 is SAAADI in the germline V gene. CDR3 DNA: TGCGCCAGCAGTGATGGTGTAGCGGGAGAATACGAGCAGTACTTC. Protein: CASSDGVAGEYEQYF.

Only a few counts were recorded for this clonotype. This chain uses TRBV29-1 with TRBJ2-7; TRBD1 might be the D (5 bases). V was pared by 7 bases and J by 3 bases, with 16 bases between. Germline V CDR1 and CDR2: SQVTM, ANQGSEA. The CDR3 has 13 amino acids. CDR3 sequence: CSASVGQGYEQYF. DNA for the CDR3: TGCAGCGCTTCGGTCGGTCAGGGCTACGAGCAGTACTTC.

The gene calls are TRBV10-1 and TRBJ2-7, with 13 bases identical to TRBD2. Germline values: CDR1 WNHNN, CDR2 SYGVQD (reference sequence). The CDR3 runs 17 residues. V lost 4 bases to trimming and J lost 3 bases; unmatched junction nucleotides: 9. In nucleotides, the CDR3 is TGCGCCAGCAGTGTTGGGACTAGCGGGACCCCACTCTACGAGCAGTACTTC. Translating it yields CASSVGTSGTPLYEQYF.

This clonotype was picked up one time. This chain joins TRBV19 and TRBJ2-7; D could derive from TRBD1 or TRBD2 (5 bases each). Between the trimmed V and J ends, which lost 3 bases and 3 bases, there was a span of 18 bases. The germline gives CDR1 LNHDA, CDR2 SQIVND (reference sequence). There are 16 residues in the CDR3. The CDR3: CASSIGVGGHHYEQYF. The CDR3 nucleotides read TGTGCCAGTAGTATCGGTGTAGGAGGACACCACTACGAGCAGTACTTC. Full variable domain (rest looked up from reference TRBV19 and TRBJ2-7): DGGITQSPKYLFRKEGQNVTLSCEQNLNHDAMYWYRQDPGQGLRLIYYSQIVNDFQKGDIAEGYSVSREKKESFPLTVTSAQKNPTAFYLCASSIGVGGHHYEQYFGPGTRLTVT.

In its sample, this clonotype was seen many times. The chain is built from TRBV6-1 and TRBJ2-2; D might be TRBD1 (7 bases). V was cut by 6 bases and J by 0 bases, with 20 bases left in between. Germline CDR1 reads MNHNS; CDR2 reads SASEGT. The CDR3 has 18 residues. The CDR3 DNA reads TGTGCCAGCAGCACCCGACAGGGTCGCGGGACGAACACCGGGGAGCTGTTTTTT. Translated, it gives CASSTRQGRGTNTGELFF.

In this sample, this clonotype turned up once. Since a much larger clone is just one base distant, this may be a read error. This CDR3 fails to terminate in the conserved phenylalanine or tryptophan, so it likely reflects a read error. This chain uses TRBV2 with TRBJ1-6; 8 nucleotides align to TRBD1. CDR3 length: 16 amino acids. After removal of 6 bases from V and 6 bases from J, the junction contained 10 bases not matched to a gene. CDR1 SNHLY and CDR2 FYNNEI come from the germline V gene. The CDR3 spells CASSQGPQGANSPLHL. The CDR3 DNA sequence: TGTGCCAGCAGCCAGGGCCCCCAGGGGGCTAATTCACCCCTCCACCTT.

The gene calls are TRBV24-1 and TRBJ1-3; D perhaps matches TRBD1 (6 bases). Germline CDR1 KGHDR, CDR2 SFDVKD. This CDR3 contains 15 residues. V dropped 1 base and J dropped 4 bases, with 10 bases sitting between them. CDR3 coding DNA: TGTGCCACCAGTGATTTATTTGGACAGGGAAACACCATATATTTT. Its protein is CATSDLFGQGNTIYF.

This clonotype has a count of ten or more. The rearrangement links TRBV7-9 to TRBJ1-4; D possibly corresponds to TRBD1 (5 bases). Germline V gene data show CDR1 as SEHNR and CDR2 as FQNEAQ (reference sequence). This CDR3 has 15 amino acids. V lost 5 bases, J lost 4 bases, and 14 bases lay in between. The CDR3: CASSPPGGFNEKLFF. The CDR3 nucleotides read TGTGCCAGCAGCCCCCCGGGGGGATTTAATGAAAAACTGTTTTTT.

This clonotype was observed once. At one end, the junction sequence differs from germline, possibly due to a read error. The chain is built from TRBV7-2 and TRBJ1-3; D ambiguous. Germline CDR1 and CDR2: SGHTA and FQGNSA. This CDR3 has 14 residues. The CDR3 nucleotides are TGTATCAGCACCTTAGACGGGGCTGGAAACACCATATATTTT. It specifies CISTLDGAGNTIYF.